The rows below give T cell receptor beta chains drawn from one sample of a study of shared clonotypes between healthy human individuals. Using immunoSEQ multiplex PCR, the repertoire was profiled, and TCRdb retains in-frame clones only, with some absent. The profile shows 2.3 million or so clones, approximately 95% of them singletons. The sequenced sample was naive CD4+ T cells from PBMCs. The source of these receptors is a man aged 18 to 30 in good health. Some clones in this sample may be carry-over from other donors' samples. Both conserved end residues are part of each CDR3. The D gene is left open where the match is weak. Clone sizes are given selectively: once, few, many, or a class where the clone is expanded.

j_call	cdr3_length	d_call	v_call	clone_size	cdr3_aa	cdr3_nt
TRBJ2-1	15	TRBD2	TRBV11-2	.	CASSPTSGLYNEQFF	TGTGCCAGCAGCCCTACTAGCGGTCTATACAATGAGCAGTTCTTC
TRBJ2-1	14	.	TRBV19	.	CASKGRSSYNEQFF	TGTGCCAGTAAGGGAAGGAGCTCCTACAATGAGCAGTTCTTC
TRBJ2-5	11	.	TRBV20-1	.	CSGVSGETQYF	TGCAGCGGGGTCAGCGGGGAGACCCAGTACTTC
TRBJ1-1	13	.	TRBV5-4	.	CASSQAQDTEAFF	TGTGCCAGCAGCCAGGCACAGGACACTGAAGCTTTCTTT
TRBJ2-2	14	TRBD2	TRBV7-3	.	CASSLRTSTGELFF	TGTGCCAGCAGCTTGCGGACTAGCACCGGGGAGCTGTTTTTT
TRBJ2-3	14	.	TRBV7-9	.	CASSRTGGTDTQYF	TGTGCCAGCAGTCGTACCGGGGGCACAGATACGCAGTATTTT
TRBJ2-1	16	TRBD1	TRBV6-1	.	CASSEAGTVSYNEQFF	TGTGCCAGCAGTGAAGCGGGGACAGTAAGCTACAATGAGCAGTTCTTC
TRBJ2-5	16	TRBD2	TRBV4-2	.	CASSRTLAGFRETQYF	TGTGCCAGCAGCCGGACACTAGCGGGCTTTAGGGAGACCCAGTACTTC
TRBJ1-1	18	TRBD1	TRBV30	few	CAWSVQMGQGARNTEAFF	TGTGCCTGGAGTGTACAGATGGGACAGGGGGCAAGGAACACTGAAGCTTTCTTT
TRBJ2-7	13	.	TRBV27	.	CASSLGRVSEQYF	TGTGCCAGCAGTTTAGGCAGGGTGAGCGAGCAGTACTTC
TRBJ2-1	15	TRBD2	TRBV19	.	CASSIHLRLADEQFF	TGTGCCAGTAGTATTCATCTCCGACTAGCTGATGAGCAGTTCTTC
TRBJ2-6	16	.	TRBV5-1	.	CASSLAAISGANVLTF	TGCGCCAGCAGCTTGGCCGCAATATCTGGGGCCAACGTCCTGACTTTC
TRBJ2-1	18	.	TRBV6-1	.	CASSDIWFGLGASNEQFF	TGTGCCAGCAGTGATATTTGGTTTGGCCTGGGGGCTAGTAATGAGCAGTTCTTC
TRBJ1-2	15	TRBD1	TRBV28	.	CASRPDRGLDYGYTF	TGTGCCAGCAGACCTGACAGGGGGCTGGACTATGGCTACACCTTC
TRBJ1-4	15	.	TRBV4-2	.	CASSQDEQRREKLFF	TGTGCCAGCAGCCAAGATGAACAGAGGCGGGAAAAACTGTTTTTT
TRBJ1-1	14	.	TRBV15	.	CATSKGSSGTEAFF	TGTGCCACCAGCAAGGGGAGTTCGGGCACTGAAGCTTTCTTT
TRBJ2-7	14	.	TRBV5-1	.	CASSLGAEHYEQYF	TGCGCCAGCAGCTTGGGGGCAGAACACTACGAGCAGTACTTC
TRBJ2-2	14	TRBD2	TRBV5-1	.	CASSSSGRTGELFF	TGCGCCAGCAGCTCTAGCGGGAGGACCGGGGAGCTGTTTTTT
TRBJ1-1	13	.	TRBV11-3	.	CASSLDRGTEAFF	TGTGCCAGCAGCTTAGATAGGGGTACTGAAGCTTTCTTT
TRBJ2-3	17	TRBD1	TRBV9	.	CASSADPGQGAGDTQYF	TGTGCCAGCAGCGCAGACCCGGGACAGGGGGCCGGGGATACGCAGTATTTT
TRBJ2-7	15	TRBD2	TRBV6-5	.	CASSYMSSGIHEQYF	TGTGCCAGCAGTTACATGTCTAGCGGGATCCACGAGCAGTACTTC
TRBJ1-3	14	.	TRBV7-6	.	CASSLAGSGNTIYF	TGTGCCAGCAGCTTAGCCGGCTCTGGAAACACCATATATTTT
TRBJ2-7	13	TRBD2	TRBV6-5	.	CASSSGRAREQYF	TGTGCCAGCAGTAGCGGGAGGGCCCGGGAGCAGTACTTC
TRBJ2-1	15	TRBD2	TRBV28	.	CASTILAGGWNEQFF	TGTGCCAGCACCATACTAGCGGGAGGGTGGAATGAGCAGTTCTTC
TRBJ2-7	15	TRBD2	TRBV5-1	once	CASSTGSSGSDEQYF	TGCGCCAGCAGCACCGGGAGTAGCGGGTCGGACGAGCAGTACTTC
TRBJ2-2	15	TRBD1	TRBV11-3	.	CASSRGGANTGELFF	TGTGCCAGCAGCCGAGGGGGCGCGAACACCGGGGAGCTGTTTTTT
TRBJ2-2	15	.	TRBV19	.	CASSAHKMNTGELFF	TGTGCCAGTAGTGCTCATAAGATGAACACCGGGGAGCTGTTTTTT
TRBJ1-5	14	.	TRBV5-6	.	CASSRDRHNQPQHF	TGTGCCAGCAGCCGAGACAGACACAATCAGCCCCAGCATTTT
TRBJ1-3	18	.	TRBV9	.	CASSPVPQGFRSGNTIYF	TGTGCCAGCAGCCCGGTGCCTCAGGGCTTTCGCTCTGGAAACACCATATATTTT
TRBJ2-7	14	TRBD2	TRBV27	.	CASRTLAGGNEQYF	TGTGCCAGCAGGACTCTAGCGGGAGGCAACGAGCAGTACTTC
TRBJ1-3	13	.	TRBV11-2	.	CASSSNSGNTIYF	TGTGCCAGCAGCTCTAACTCTGGAAACACCATATATTTT
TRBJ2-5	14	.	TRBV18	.	CASSPLTSQETQYF	TGTGCCAGCTCACCACTCACAAGCCAAGAGACCCAGTACTTC
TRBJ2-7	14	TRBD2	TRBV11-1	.	CASSLRLAPYEQYF	TGTGCCAGCAGCTTACGACTAGCGCCCTACGAGCAGTACTTC
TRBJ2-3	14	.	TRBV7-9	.	CASSLVTQGVTQYF	TGTGCCAGCAGCTTAGTAACCCAAGGGGTTACGCAGTATTTT
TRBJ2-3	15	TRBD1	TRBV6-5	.	CASRNTGAGADTQYF	TGTGCCAGCAGGAATACAGGGGCTGGTGCAGATACGCAGTATTTT
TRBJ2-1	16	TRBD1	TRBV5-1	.	CASSGQGAAAWNEQFF	TGCGCCAGCAGCGGTCAGGGGGCAGCAGCGTGGAATGAGCAGTTCTTC
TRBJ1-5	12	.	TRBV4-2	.	CASSRSEGPQHF	TGTGCCAGCAGCCGATCCGAGGGGCCCCAGCATTTT
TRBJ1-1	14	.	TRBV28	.	CASSLRGGGPGAFF	TGTGCCAGCAGTTTACGGGGAGGAGGTCCTGGGGCTTTCTTT
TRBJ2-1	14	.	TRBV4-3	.	CASSQDRQSWEQFF	TGCGCCAGCAGCCAAGATCGTCAGTCCTGGGAGCAGTTCTTC